These 10 T cell receptor beta chains originate from one sample sequenced in a study of T cell repertoires in cytomegalovirus infection (dated by TCRdb to about 2019). These TCRs' antigens remain unknown. Sequencing was carried out with an Illumina HiSeq 1500. TCRdb handled the public reads itself, with Q25 trimming in fastp and clone calling in MiXCR, and kept productive beta chains. Entries that share a CDR3 protein sequence are merged under the most common genes and DNA. The sample table contains hundreds of thousands of distinct CDR3 sequences; only one count was recorded for around 31% of them. The biggest ten clones account for over 11% of the sample. This specimen's treatment or condition label, per the study, means: in vitro stimulation with specific CMV peptide epitopes to enrich CMV-specific T cells. Sequenced material: cultured CD8+ T cells from PBMCs, taken from culture after CMV antigen stimulation. These TCRs come from a human donor in good health (CMV status not recorded). Some clones in this sample may be carry-over from other donors' samples.

This clonotype was detected a few times. This chain links TRBV14 with TRBJ2-7; D ambiguous. Germline V gene lookup returns CDR1 SGHDN and CDR2 FVKESK. There are 13 residues in the CDR3. Trimming took 1 base from V and 6 from J, leaving 10 bases between them. CDR3 bases: TGTGCCAGCAGCCAAGGGTACAACCCCGAGCAGTACTTC. Its protein is CASSQGYNPEQYF. The full variable domain, in which reference TRBV14 and TRBJ2-7 provide the parts outside the CDR3, is EAGVTQFPSHSVIEKGQTVTLRCDPISGHDNLYWYRRVMGKEIKFLLHFVKESKQDESGMPNNRFLAERTGGTYSTLKVQPAELEDSGVYFCASSQGYNPEQYFGPGTRLTVT.

In its sample, this clonotype was seen many times. V is TRBV7-9 and J is TRBJ2-1; D is ambiguous. Germline-derived CDR1 and CDR2 are SEHNR and FQNEAQ (reference sequence). V lost 2 bases, J lost 0 bases, and 8 bases lay in between. The CDR3 contains 15 residues. In DNA, the CDR3 is TGTGCCAGCAGCTTATCAGATGCCTCCTACAATGAGCAGTTCTTC. This sequence encodes CASSLSDASYNEQFF.

This clonotype has a handful of counts. V usage is TRBV7-9 and J usage is TRBJ2-5; the match to TRBD2 covers 8 bases. This CDR3 is 17 amino acids long. V was clipped by 5 bases and J by 5 bases; unmatched bases: 16. The germline V gene has CDR1 SEHNR and CDR2 FQNEAQ (reference sequence). The CDR3 bases are TGTGCCAGCAGCCCAGCCCACGAGCGGGGGAGTCGGGAGACCCAGTACTTC. The encoded protein is CASSPAHERGSRETQYF.

The rearrangement uses TRBV5-1 and TRBJ2-3, with 9 positions matching TRBD2. The CDR3 length is 11 residues. The V gene's germline CDR1 is SGHRS and CDR2 YFSETQ. With 4 bases clipped from V and 14 bases from J, the junction kept 5 bases outside the gene matches. CDR3 coding DNA: TGCGCCAGCAGCGCGGGACTAGCTTGGTATTTT. Amino acids: CASSAGLAWYF.

The rearrangement uses TRBV20-1 and TRBJ2-7, with TRBD1 matching 10 bases. Trimming cost V 3 bases and J 6 bases; bases outside gene matches: 5. Looked up from germline, CDR1 is DFQATT and CDR2 is SNEGSKA (reference sequence). This CDR3 comprises 13 residues. The DNA of the CDR3 is TGCAGTGCTAGGGCCGGACAGGGGGTCGAGCAGTACTTC. Translation: CSARAGQGVEQYF.

Only a few counts were recorded for this clonotype. This sequence joins TRBV27 and TRBJ2-5; the D is unclear. The CDR3 is 14 amino acids. The germline V and J ends were trimmed by 6 bases and 6 bases, with 17 bases remaining between them. CDR1 MNHEY and CDR2 SMNVEV come from the germline V gene (reference sequence). The CDR3 DNA follows: TGTGCCAGCAGAACCCTGGAAGACTTGAAGACCCAGTACTTC. It specifies CASRTLEDLKTQYF.

About this clonotype itself: A much larger clone differs from this one at a single base, so this may be a read error. The V call is TRBV7-2, the J call TRBJ2-5, with D possibly TRBD2 on 6 matching bases. Trimming removed 10 bases from V and 1 base from J, with 16 bases in between. Germline loops: CDR1 SGHTA, CDR2 FQGNSA. The CDR3 totals 14 residues. DNA of the CDR3: TGTGCCATAGCGGAGGGGCCGTCCCAAGAGACCCAGTACTTC. Translating it yields CAIAEGPSQETQYF.

This CDR3 is CASSFVQSEGPVDRSYNEQFF. The CDR3 coding sequence is TGTGCCAGCAGTTTTGTACAATCAGAGGGGCCCGTGGACAGGTCCTACAATGAGCAGTTCTTC. The chain is built from TRBV12-3 or TRBV12-4 and TRBJ2-1; 7 positions agree with TRBD1. V lost 3 bases and J lost 1; bases outside the gene matches: 21. CDR3 length: 21 amino acids.

This clonotype showed up many times. The J gene is TRBJ2-1, the V gene TRBV7-6; 8 positions match TRBD2. With V trimmed by 4 bases and J by 6 bases, 14 bases remained unmatched. This CDR3 is built from 17 residues. CDR1 SGHVS and CDR2 FNYEAQ come from the germline V gene. CDR3 sequence: CASSYGRAGGPFNEQFF. The CDR3 DNA sequence: TGTGCCAGCAGCTATGGGAGGGCGGGGGGACCCTTCAATGAGCAGTTCTTC.

The genes are TRBV5-4 and TRBJ2-1, with D perhaps matching TRBD1 (6 bases). CDR1 and CDR2 from the germline V gene are SGHNT and YYREEE (reference sequence). V was pared by 3 bases and J by 5 bases, with 15 bases between. The CDR3 loop spans 15 amino acids. The CDR3 nucleotides are TGTGCCAGCAGCTCCTTCGGGACACAAGACAATGAGCAGTTCTTC. Its protein product is CASSSFGTQDNEQFF. The variable domain in full, completed from reference TRBV5-4 and TRBJ2-1, reads ETGVTQSPTHLIKTRGQQVTLRCSSQSGHNTVSWYQQALGQGPQFIFQYYREEENGRGNFPPRFSGLQFPNYSSELNVNALELDDSALYLCASSSFGTQDNEQFFGPGTRLTVL.